The 4 T cell receptor beta chains reported below all come from one sample, sequenced in a study of T cell responses to AZD1222 COVID-19 vaccine. Produced via immunoSEQ multiplex PCR; TCRdb's table is partial and in-frame only. This table holds fewer than 130,000 clones, about nine tenths found once. The sequences come from peripheral blood, collected on day 0 of AZD1222 vaccination. These receptors were collected from an adult in good health.

V gene TRBV6-5 combines with J gene TRBJ2-1; D not certain. Looked up from germline, CDR1 is MNHEY and CDR2 is SVGAGI. This CDR3 is built from 11 residues. V was trimmed by 6 bases and J by 4 bases, leaving 4 bases between them. The CDR3: CASRDYNEQFF. CDR3 nucleotide sequence: TGTGCCAGCAGAGATTACAATGAGCAGTTCTTC.

The J gene is TRBJ1-4, the V gene TRBV19; D uncertain. Germline V CDR1 and CDR2: LNHDA, SQIVND (reference sequence). The CDR3 has 13 amino acids. The V end was cut by 9 bases, the J end by 5 bases, with 13 bases between. The CDR3 reads CASSAMVNEKLFF. The CDR3 bases are TGTGCCAGCAGTGCGATGGTGAATGAAAAACTGTTTTTT. The variable domain in full, with the rest retrieved from reference TRBV19 and TRBJ1-4, is DGGITQSPKYLFRKEGQNVTLSCEQNLNHDAMYWYRQDPGQGLRLIYYSQIVNDFQKGDIAEGYSVSREKKESFPLTVTSAQKNPTAFYLCASSAMVNEKLFFGSGTQLSVL.

In DNA form, the CDR3 reads TGTGCCACCAGTGGACCGGAACCGGAGAGCTCCTACAATGAGCAGTTCTTC. It translates to CATSGPEPESSYNEQFF. This rearrangement joins TRBV24-1 to TRBJ2-1; no reliable D call. The V end was cut by 5 bases, the J end by 0 bases, with 16 bases between. The germline CDR1 and CDR2 sequences are KGHDR and SFDVKD. This CDR3 comprises 17 residues.

The rearrangement uses TRBV11-3 and TRBJ2-2, with 7 bases that match TRBD1. There are 16 residues in the CDR3. Germline assignment: CDR1 SGHNT and CDR2 YENEEA. The junction had 5 bases not matched to a gene; V was cut back by 1 base and J by 3 bases. The CDR3 bases are TGTGCCAGCAGCTTAGTGGGACAGCTATACACCGGGGAGCTGTTTTTT. It specifies CASSLVGQLYTGELFF.